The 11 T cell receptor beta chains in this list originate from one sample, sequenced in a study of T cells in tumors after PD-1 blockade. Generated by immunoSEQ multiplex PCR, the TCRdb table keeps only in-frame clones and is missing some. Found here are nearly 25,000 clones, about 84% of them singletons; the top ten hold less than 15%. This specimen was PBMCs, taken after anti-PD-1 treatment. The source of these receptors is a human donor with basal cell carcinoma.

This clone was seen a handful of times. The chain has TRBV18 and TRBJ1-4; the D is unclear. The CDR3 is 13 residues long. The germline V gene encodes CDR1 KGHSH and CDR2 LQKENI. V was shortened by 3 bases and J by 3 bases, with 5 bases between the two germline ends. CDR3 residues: CASSPQANEKLFF. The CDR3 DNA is TGTGCCAGCTCACCCCAGGCTAATGAAAAACTGTTTTTT.

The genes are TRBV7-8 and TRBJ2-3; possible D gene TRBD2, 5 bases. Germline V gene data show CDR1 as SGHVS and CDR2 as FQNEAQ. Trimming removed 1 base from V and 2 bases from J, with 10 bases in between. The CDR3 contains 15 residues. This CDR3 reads CASSLDAGSTDTQYF. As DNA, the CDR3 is TGTGCCAGCAGCTTAGACGCGGGTTCCACAGATACGCAGTATTTT.

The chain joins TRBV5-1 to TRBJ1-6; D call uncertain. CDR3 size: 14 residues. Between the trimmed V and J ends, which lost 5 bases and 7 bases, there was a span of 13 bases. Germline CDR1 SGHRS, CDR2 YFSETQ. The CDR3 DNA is TGCGCCAGCAGACAAGGTGACTCGAATTCACCCCTCCACTTT. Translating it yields CASRQGDSNSPLHF. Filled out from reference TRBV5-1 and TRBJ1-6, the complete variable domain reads KAGVTQTPRYLIKTRGQQVTLSCSPISGHRSVSWYQQTPGQGLQFLFEYFSETQRNKGNFPGRFSGRQFSNSRSEMNVSTLELGDSALYLCASRQGDSNSPLHFGNGTRLTVT.

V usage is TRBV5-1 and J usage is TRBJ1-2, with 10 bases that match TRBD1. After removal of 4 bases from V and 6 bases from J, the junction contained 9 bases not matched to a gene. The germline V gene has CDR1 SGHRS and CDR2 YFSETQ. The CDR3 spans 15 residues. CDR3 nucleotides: TGCGCCAGCAGCCCGACCGGACAGGGGGGGAATGGCTACACCTTC. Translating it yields CASSPTGQGGNGYTF.

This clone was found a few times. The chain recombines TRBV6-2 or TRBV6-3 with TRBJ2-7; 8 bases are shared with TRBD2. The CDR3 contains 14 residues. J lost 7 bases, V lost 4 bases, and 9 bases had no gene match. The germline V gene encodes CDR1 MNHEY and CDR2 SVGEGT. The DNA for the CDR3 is TGTGCCAGCAGTTCTAGCGGGCAAACAAGGGAGCAGTACTTC. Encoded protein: CASSSSGQTREQYF.

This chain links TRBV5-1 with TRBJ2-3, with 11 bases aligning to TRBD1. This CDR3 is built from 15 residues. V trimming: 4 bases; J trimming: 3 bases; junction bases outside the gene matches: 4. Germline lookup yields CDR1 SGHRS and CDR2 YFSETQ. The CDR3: CASSLGQGGTDTQYF. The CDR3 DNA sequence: TGCGCCAGCAGCCTGGGACAGGGGGGTACAGATACGCAGTATTTT.

In DNA form, the CDR3 reads TGTGCCAGCAGCGTAGAAATGGGACAGGGGGTGCCGAACACTGAAGCTTTCTTT. Protein: CASSVEMGQGVPNTEAFF. V and J are TRBV9 and TRBJ1-1, with 11 positions matching TRBD1. Germline CDR1 and CDR2: SGDLS and YYNGEE. The V segment lost 0 bases and the J segment 1 base; nucleotides outside the gene matches: 8. This CDR3 contains 18 residues.

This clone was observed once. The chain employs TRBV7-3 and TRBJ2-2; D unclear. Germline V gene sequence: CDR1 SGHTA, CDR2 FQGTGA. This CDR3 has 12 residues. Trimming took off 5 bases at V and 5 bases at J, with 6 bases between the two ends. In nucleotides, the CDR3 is TGTGCCAGCAGCACCAAGACCGGGGAGCTGTTTTTT. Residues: CASSTKTGELFF.

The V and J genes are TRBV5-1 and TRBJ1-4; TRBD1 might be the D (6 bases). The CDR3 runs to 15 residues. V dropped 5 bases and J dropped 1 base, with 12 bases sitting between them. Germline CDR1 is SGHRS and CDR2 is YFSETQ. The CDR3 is CASRQSTGTNEKLFF. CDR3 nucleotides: TGCGCCAGCAGACAATCGACAGGAACTAATGAAAAACTGTTTTTT.

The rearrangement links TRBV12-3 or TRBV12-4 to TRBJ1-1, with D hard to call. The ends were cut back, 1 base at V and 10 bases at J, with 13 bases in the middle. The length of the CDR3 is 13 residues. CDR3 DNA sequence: TGTGCCAGCAGTTTAGGGGTTGGGCGGGGAGCTTTCTTT. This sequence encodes CASSLGVGRGAFF.

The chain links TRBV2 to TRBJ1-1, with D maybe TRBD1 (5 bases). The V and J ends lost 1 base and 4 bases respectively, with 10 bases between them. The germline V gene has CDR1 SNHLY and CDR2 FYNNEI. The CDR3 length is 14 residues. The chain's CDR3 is CASSEESGGTEAFF. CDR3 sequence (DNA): TGTGCCAGCAGTGAAGAATCGGGGGGCACTGAAGCTTTCTTT.